This T cell receptor (beta chain) is drawn from a study of identical twins. Study-wide points: These conclusions were based on statistical analysis (cross-sectional, not following the same donors).

V lost 2 bases, J lost 8 bases, and 10 bases lay in between. This CDR3 has 13 amino acids. The germline V gene encodes CDR1 SGHDN and CDR2 FVKESK. TCRdb re-derived calls from the 5' RACE reads in MiXCR, one entry per CDR3 protein. The sample yields 300,000 to 350,000 distinct CDR3 sequences, roughly an eighth seen once. This clonotype was seen more than once but under ten times. The antigen is undetermined. This sample was also put to use in a study of yellow fever vaccine responses in identical twins.

The source material was CD8+ T cells sorted from blood. The clonotype comes from a woman in her late teens or twenties in good health. The chain joins TRBV14 to TRBJ2-1; the D is unclear. Here the CDR3 DNA reads TGTGCCAGCAGCCAATGGCGGTGGGATGAGCAGTTCTTC. The encoded protein is CASSQWRWDEQFF.